This T cell receptor (beta chain) was found in a study of regulatory T cells in long-lasting Graves disease. This clonotype was seen a handful of times. The ends were cut back, 6 bases at V and 1 base at J, with 3 bases in the middle. In germline, CDR1 is DFQATT, CDR2 SNEGSKA (reference sequence). This CDR3 comprises 11 residues. Sample time point: persistent/refractory GD, antithyroid drugs over 5 years with positive TRAb. PBMC RNA was the source of the TCR library. Relying on iRepertoire HTBI primers and Arm-PCR of CDR3 regions, the team built TCR beta libraries. TCRdb reprocessed the multiplex PCR reads via MiXCR and lists one record per CDR3 protein. The profile covers around 400,000 distinct CDR3 sequences, with about 23% appearing a single time and around a quarter taken by the ten largest.

The gene calls are TRBV20-1 and TRBJ2-2; unclear D gene. This TCR derives from a woman between 35 and 50 years old with Graves disease. The specimen comprised peripheral blood mononuclear cells (PBMCs), sampled when the disease was refractory, from a patient treated with antithyroid drugs. This chain's CDR3 is CSAKNTGELFF. In nucleotides, the CDR3 is TGCAGTGCGAAGAACACCGGGGAGCTGTTTTTT.